This TCR beta chain was sequenced in a study of breast tumors, draining lymph nodes, adjacent tissues. General observations from the study: The lymph node origin of tumor T cells was framed as consistent with a hypothesis, not demonstrated. Compared with basal-like, luminal-like tumors shared significantly more repertoire with nontumor tissue. The data were judged consistent with most tumor T cells coming from lymph node and expanding in tumor. Tumor TCR diversity was below lymph nodes but above nontumor tissue.

In germline, CDR1 is SGHVS, CDR2 FQNEAQ. Trimming stripped 1 base from V and 0 bases from J, with 10 bases between. The CDR3 sequence is 15 residues long. Via MiXCR, TCRdb re-called the multiplex PCR reads, giving one row per CDR3 protein. The repertoire holds 180,000 or so distinct CDR3 sequences, with 30% to 35% as singletons. The lymph nodes were axillary draining lymph nodes from breast cancer patients. About this clonotype: Its matching antigen is unknown. The conserved final phenylalanine or tryptophan is absent from the CDR3, which likely points to a read error.

The TCR sequence derives from a female donor with breast cancer. Some clones in this sample may be carry-over from other donors' samples. The rearrangement uses TRBV7-8 and TRBJ2-7; tentative D call: TRBD2 (7 bases). Sequencing was performed on axillary lymph node tissue. CDR3 coding DNA: TGTGCCAGCAGCTTAGAGGGAGGGGGCTCCTACGAGCAGTACCTC. Its protein is CASSLEGGGSYEQYL.